These 14 T cell receptor beta chains were all obtained from the same sample, sequenced in a study of spatial heterogeneity in lung cancer. TCRdb independently ran MiXCR on the 5' RACE reads; one entry per CDR3 protein. There are fewer than 20,000 distinct CDR3 sequences in the sample; around 21% occur only once, and under 20% lies in the top ten. Time point of the sample: sample taken at primary tumor resection. Whole RNA from tumor, nontumor lung or frozen PBMC was sequenced unsorted. This material consisted of PBMCs, taken at surgery. The source of these receptors is a female donor with early-stage non-small cell lung cancer.

The sample holds many counts of this clonotype. This chain uses TRBV6-5 with TRBJ1-6; no reliable D call. This CDR3 is built from 13 residues. Germline CDR1 MNHEY, CDR2 SVGAGI. V shed 6 bases and J shed 7 bases, with 10 bases lying between them. The CDR3, as DNA: TGTGCCAGCAGCAACTCGGTGAATTCACCCCTCCACTTT. It specifies CASSNSVNSPLHF.

This clonotype was counted at least ten times. The chain joins TRBV6-1 to TRBJ2-3; 8 nucleotides align to TRBD1. The CDR3 is 14 amino acids. The V gene's germline CDR1 is MNHNS and CDR2 SASEGT. The V segment lost 3 bases and the J segment 4 bases; nucleotides outside the gene matches: 3. The CDR3 region is CASSETGEADTQYF. Here the CDR3 DNA reads TGTGCCAGCAGTGAGACAGGGGAGGCAGATACGCAGTATTTT.

The chain uses TRBV28 and TRBJ2-7; 9 bases are shared with TRBD1. V trimming: 6 bases; J trimming: 5 bases; junction bases outside the gene matches: 14. Per the germline V gene, CDR1 is MDHEN and CDR2 is SYDVKM. CDR3 length: 16 amino acids. The CDR3 coding sequence is TGTGCCAGCAGGTTCTCAGAGACAGGGGGGTACAACGAGCAGTACTTC. This codes for CASRFSETGGYNEQYF.

At least ten counts were recorded for this clonotype. The chain employs TRBV15 and TRBJ1-6; no clear D. The V and J ends lost 0 bases and 10 bases respectively, with 10 bases between them. CDR1 LNHNV and CDR2 YYDKDF come from the germline V gene (reference sequence). The CDR3 spans 14 residues. Here the CDR3 DNA reads TGTGCCACCAGCAGAGATAAAGTTATGTCACCCCTCCACTTT. Amino acid sequence: CATSRDKVMSPLHF.

This clonotype was recorded at least ten times. The rearrangement links TRBV9 to TRBJ2-3; TRBD1 might be the D (5 bases). Germline V gives CDR1 SGDLS, CDR2 YYNGEE. Trimming left V 0 bases short and J 4 bases short, with 12 bases between. This CDR3 comprises 15 residues. CDR3 bases: TGTGCCAGCAGCGTAGTAGGGGTCGGAGCAGATACGCAGTATTTT. It translates to CASSVVGVGADTQYF.

Many counts were recorded for this clonotype. The chain combines TRBV7-8 with TRBJ2-5; 9 bases match TRBD2. The CDR3 consists of 16 residues. CDR1 is SGHVS, CDR2 FQNEAQ, per germline. V lost 6 bases and J lost 4; bases outside the gene matches: 12. The CDR3 DNA reads as TGTGCCAGCAGTCCCCTGGGAGTAGCGGGAGTAGAGACCCAGTACTTC. Translating it yields CASSPLGVAGVETQYF.

The J gene is TRBJ2-5, the V gene TRBV12-5; no definite D call. This CDR3 region has 11 residues. Trimming left V 3 bases short and J 5 bases short, with 4 bases between. Germline CDR1 and CDR2: LGHNT and FRNRAP. The CDR3 sequence: CASGFGETQYF. CDR3 nucleotides: TGTGCTAGTGGTTTTGGGGAGACCCAGTACTTC. Supplemented by reference TRBV12-5 and TRBJ2-5, the full variable domain reads DARVTQTPRHKVTEMGQEVTMRCQPILGHNTVFWYRQTMMQGLELLAYFRNRAPLDDSGMPKDRFSAEMPDATLATLKIQPSEPRDSAVYFCASGFGETQYFGPGTRLLVL.

This clonotype has a count of ten or more. V usage is TRBV6-2 or TRBV6-3 and J usage is TRBJ2-1, with 13 bases fitting TRBD2. Per germline, CDR1 MNHEY and CDR2 SVGEGT. CDR3 size: 15 residues. Losses at the gene ends were 2 bases for V and 7 bases for J; bases not matched to a gene: 2. This chain's CDR3 is CASSYRLAGGNEQFF. The CDR3 region has the DNA TGTGCCAGCAGTTACCGACTAGCGGGAGGAAATGAGCAGTTCTTC.

V gene TRBV28 combines with J gene TRBJ1-1, with 12 bases lining up with TRBD1. The CDR3 extends over 18 amino acids. J was trimmed by 5 bases and V by 2 bases; bases with no gene match: 12. Germline assignment: CDR1 MDHEN and CDR2 SYDVKM. The CDR3 protein is CASSLRGDRGPLGTEAFF. DNA for the CDR3: TGTGCCAGCAGTTTAAGGGGGGACAGGGGGCCTCTTGGGACTGAAGCTTTCTTT. Variable domain in full (rest from reference TRBV28 and TRBJ1-1): DVKVTQSSRYLVKRTGEKVFLECVQDMDHENMFWYRQDPGLGLRLIYFSYDVKMKEKGDIPEGYSVSREKKERFSLILESASTNQTSMYLCASSLRGDRGPLGTEAFFGQGTRLTVV.

This chain links TRBV21-1 with TRBJ2-7; TRBD2 was called by the table and not checked on the DNA. TRBV21-1 is listed as a pseudogene. The CDR3 loop spans 14 amino acids. The CDR3, as DNA: TGTGCCAGCATCTCAAGCGGGAACTATGAAGAGCAGTACGTC. Translating it yields CASISSGNYEEQYV.

This clonotype is medium-sized. The chain is built from TRBV14 and TRBJ2-1, with TRBD1 matching over 9 bases. V trimming: 3 bases; J trimming: 5 bases; junction bases outside the gene matches: 8. This CDR3 comprises 16 residues. Per the germline V gene, CDR1 is SGHDN and CDR2 is FVKESK. The CDR3 nucleotides read TGTGCCAGCAGCCAGGTTCCGGGACAGGGAGACAATGAGCAGTTCTTC. Translating it yields CASSQVPGQGDNEQFF.

This clonotype rates as medium-sized. The chain employs TRBV20-1 and TRBJ2-3, with D maybe TRBD2 (5 bases). CDR1 is DFQATT, CDR2 SNEGSKA, per germline (reference sequence). The CDR3 totals 16 residues. V was clipped by 1 base and J by 0 bases, with 14 bases between them. CDR3 residues: CSARGGSGSSTDTQYF. The CDR3 bases are TGCAGTGCTAGAGGTGGGAGCGGATCTAGCACAGATACGCAGTATTTT.

The chain employs TRBV7-9 and TRBJ2-7, with a possible D match to TRBD1 (6 bases). The CDR3 is made up of 12 amino acids. V gave up 5 bases and J gave up 5 bases, with 10 bases separating them. Germline values: CDR1 SEHNR, CDR2 FQNEAQ (reference sequence). CDR3 amino acids: CASSRDINEQYF. CDR3 bases: TGTGCCAGCAGCCGGGACATCAACGAGCAGTACTTC.

This clonotype has a handful of counts. The genes are TRBV5-5 and TRBJ2-2; D is uncertain. The CDR3 has 14 residues. Trimming took off 1 base at V and 3 bases at J, with 7 bases between the two ends. Per germline, CDR1 SGHKS and CDR2 YYEKEE (reference sequence). The DNA of the CDR3 is TGTGCCAGCAGCTTGCTCGTCCACACCGGGGAGCTGTTTTTT. Translating it yields CASSLLVHTGELFF.